This T cell receptor beta chain was profiled in a study of HIV-infected patients and healthy controls. TCRdb reprocessed the 5' RACE reads via MiXCR and lists one record per CDR3 protein. The sample comprises 18,000 or so distinct CDR3 sequences, approximately 19% of which are singletons, and around 33% rests with the top ten. CDR1 is LNHDA and CDR2 is SQIVND in the germline V gene (reference sequence). The CDR3 has 16 residues. The junction had 5 bases not matched to a gene; V was cut back by 3 bases and J by 2 bases. The sequenced sample was CD8+ T cells from blood. This receptor was obtained from a human donor in good health. The chain recombines TRBV19 with TRBJ2-7; 12 positions agree with TRBD2. Here the CDR3 reads CASSIGTSGRTYEQYF. CDR3 DNA: TGTGCCAGTAGTATCGGGACTAGCGGGCGGACCTACGAGCAGTACTTC.